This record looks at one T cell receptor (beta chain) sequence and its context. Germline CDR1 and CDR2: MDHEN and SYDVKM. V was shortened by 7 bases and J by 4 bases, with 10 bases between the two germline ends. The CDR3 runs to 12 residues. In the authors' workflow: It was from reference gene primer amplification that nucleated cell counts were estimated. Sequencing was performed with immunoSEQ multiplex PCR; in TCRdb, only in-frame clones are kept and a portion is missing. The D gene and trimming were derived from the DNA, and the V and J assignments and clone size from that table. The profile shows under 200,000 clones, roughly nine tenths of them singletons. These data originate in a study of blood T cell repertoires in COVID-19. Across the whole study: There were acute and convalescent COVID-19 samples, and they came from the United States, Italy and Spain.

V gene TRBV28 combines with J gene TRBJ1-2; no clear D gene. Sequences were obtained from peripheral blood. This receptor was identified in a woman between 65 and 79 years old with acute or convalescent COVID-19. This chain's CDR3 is CASKEGLYGYTF. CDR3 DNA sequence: TGTGCCAGCAAAGAAGGACTCTATGGCTACACCTTC.